The 18 T cell receptor beta chains reported below all come from one sample, sequenced in a study of brain T cells in children with intractable seizures. The repertoire was sequenced with immunoSEQ multiplex PCR; TCRdb's copy has only in-frame clones and lacks some. Here the sample spans 340,000 or so clones, 93% being singletons. Indicated time point: blood from clinic visit 5 months post-surgery; TSC patient then seizure free. The sample was peripheral blood, taken around 5 months after surgery. Source of these receptors: a boy under two years old with tuberous sclerosis and intractable seizures.

Only one count was recorded for this clone. The chain couples TRBV19 to TRBJ2-6; perhaps TRBD1 as D (5 bases). V was shortened by 5 bases and J by 0 bases, with 11 bases between the two germline ends. From germline, CDR1 is LNHDA and CDR2 SQIVND (reference sequence). This CDR3 comprises 16 residues. This CDR3 is CASSPQGSSGANVLTF. CDR3 sequence (DNA): TGTGCCAGTAGTCCTCAGGGAAGCTCTGGGGCCAACGTCCTGACTTTC.

The chain uses TRBV5-6 and TRBJ2-5; D is ambiguous. The CDR3 contains 14 residues. The V end lost 0 bases, the J end lost 7 bases, and 13 bases lay between the germline ends. Germline CDR1 SGHDT, CDR2 YYEEEE. Written as DNA, the CDR3 is TGTGCCAGCAGCTTGGGACATACATGGGTGACCCAGTACTTC. Its translation is CASSLGHTWVTQYF.

This rearrangement joins TRBV19 to TRBJ1-1; D perhaps matches TRBD1 (5 bases). V was shortened by 8 bases and J by 4 bases, with 14 bases between the two germline ends. This CDR3 has 13 amino acids. The germline CDR1 and CDR2 sequences are LNHDA and SQIVND (reference sequence). The CDR3 DNA sequence: TGTGCCAGTGCCCAGGGAGGCCGCACTGAAGCTTTCTTT. Encoded protein: CASAQGGRTEAFF.

This chain joins TRBV25-1 and TRBJ1-2; a weak D match, TRBD1 (5 bases). The germline CDR1 and CDR2 sequences are MGHDK and SYGVNS. V gave up 8 bases and J gave up 0 bases, with 13 bases separating them. The CDR3 runs 14 residues. As DNA, the CDR3 is TGTGCCAGCCAGGGACGCCTAGCTAACTATGGCTACACCTTC. It codes for CASQGRLANYGYTF.

The chain combines TRBV11-1 with TRBJ2-1, with TRBD2 identical over 8 bases. Trimming at V came to 4 bases and at J to 5 bases, leaving 1 base not matched to a gene. This CDR3 has 13 amino acids. The germline V gene has CDR1 SGHAT and CDR2 FQDESV (reference sequence). The DNA of the CDR3 is TGTGCCAGCAGCTCACTAGCGGACAATGAGCAGTTCTTC. Protein: CASSSLADNEQFF.

This sequence joins TRBV14 and TRBJ1-2, with a weak D call TRBD1 (5 bases). The V gene's germline CDR1 is SGHDN and CDR2 FVKESK. The germline V and J ends were trimmed by 2 bases and 2 bases, with 24 bases remaining between them. The CDR3 is 19 amino acids. The DNA for the CDR3 is TGTGCCAGCAGCCAACATGGGACTTTGCCCAGACGCGGAAACTATGGCTACACCTTC. It specifies CASSQHGTLPRRGNYGYTF.

This rearrangement joins TRBV6-5 to TRBJ1-5; D is unresolved. The germline CDR1 and CDR2 sequences are MNHEY and SVGAGI. Trimming took 5 bases from V and 3 from J, leaving 11 bases between them. CDR3 length: 14 residues. The CDR3 DNA follows: TGTGCCAGCAGTCCCCAGTACTCCAATCAGCCCCAGCATTTT. Protein sequence: CASSPQYSNQPQHF.

J is TRBJ2-7 and V is TRBV7-9, with D perhaps assigned TRBD1 or TRBD2 (5 bases each). Trimming removed 4 bases from V and 2 bases from J, with 21 bases in between. The CDR3 is 17 residues long. In germline, CDR1 is SEHNR, CDR2 FQNEAQ (reference sequence). CDR3 region: CASSSSNRQRGAYEQYF. The DNA of the CDR3 is TGTGCCAGCAGCTCCAGCAACCGACAGAGGGGAGCCTACGAGCAGTACTTC.

V is TRBV5-1 and J is TRBJ2-1, with D perhaps matching TRBD1 (6 bases). Germline V gene data show CDR1 as SGHRS and CDR2 as YFSETQ. The germline V and J ends were trimmed by 2 bases and 8 bases, with 17 bases remaining between them. This CDR3 has 15 residues. For the CDR3, the DNA is TGCGCCAGCAGCTTAACGGGACACCTTGGAGATGAGCAGTTCTTC. This gives the protein CASSLTGHLGDEQFF.

The chain has TRBV19 and TRBJ1-1; 8 positions agree with TRBD1. Germline V gene data show CDR1 as LNHDA and CDR2 as SQIVND (reference sequence). The CDR3 runs 12 residues. V was pared by 10 bases and J by 9 bases, with 10 bases of the junction left unmatched. CDR3: CATNTGGEKAFF. The CDR3 region has the DNA TGTGCCACCAATACAGGGGGAGAGAAAGCTTTCTTT. Combining the CDR3 with reference TRBV19 and TRBJ1-1 gives the whole variable domain DGGITQSPKYLFRKEGQNVTLSCEQNLNHDAMYWYRQDPGQGLRLIYYSQIVNDFQKGDIAEGYSVSREKKESFPLTVTSAQKNPTAFYLCATNTGGEKAFFGQGTRLTVV.

The chain combines TRBV6-6 with TRBJ2-6, with TRBD1 identical over 8 bases. J gave up 0 bases and V 9 bases, and 4 bases lay outside the gene matches. Looked up from germline, CDR1 is MNHNY and CDR2 is SVGAGI (reference sequence). The CDR3 has 15 residues. For the CDR3, the DNA is TGTGCCAGTACAGGGGGATACTCTGGGGCCAACGTCCTGACTTTC. It is translated as CASTGGYSGANVLTF.

This chain uses TRBV7-9 with TRBJ2-5; 9 bases align to TRBD1. This CDR3 is 14 amino acids long. CDR1 is SEHNR, CDR2 FQNEAQ, per germline (reference sequence). V shed 4 bases, J shed 3 bases, and the junction held 3 bases outside the gene matches. CDR3 sequence: CASSSWTGEETQYF. In DNA form, the CDR3 reads TGTGCCAGCAGCTCATGGACAGGGGAAGAGACCCAGTACTTC.

The chain combines TRBV18 with TRBJ2-2; possible D gene TRBD2, 7 bases. Germline CDR1 and CDR2: KGHSH and LQKENI. V shed 8 bases and J shed 0 bases, with 13 bases lying between them. This CDR3 is 15 amino acids long. The CDR3 here is CASRAGGPNTGELFF. Written as DNA, the CDR3 is TGTGCCAGCCGGGCCGGGGGGCCGAACACCGGGGAGCTGTTTTTT.

The V and J genes are TRBV12-5 and TRBJ2-5; 8 bases are a match to TRBD1. Trimming removed 4 bases from V and 2 bases from J; junction bases left unmatched: 0. In germline, CDR1 is LGHNT, CDR2 FRNRAP. CDR3 size: 13 residues. CDR3 in DNA: TGTGCTAGTGGTTACAGGGGGCAAGAGACCCAGTACTTC. Translation: CASGYRGQETQYF.

J is TRBJ1-6 and V is TRBV5-6, with 11 bases identical to TRBD1. J lost 9 bases, V lost 5 bases, and 7 bases had no gene match. The germline V gene has CDR1 SGHDT and CDR2 YYEEEE. CDR3 length: 15 residues. CDR3 coding DNA: TGTGCCAGCAGGTCGCTGGGGACAGGGGGTTCACCCCTCCACTTT. The encoded protein is CASRSLGTGGSPLHF.

The gene calls are TRBV5-1 and TRBJ2-7, with 14 bases fitting TRBD2. The CDR3 totals 17 residues. The V and J ends lost 4 bases and 2 bases, in that order; junction bases with no gene match: 8. CDR1 is SGHRS and CDR2 is YFSETQ in the germline V gene. CDR3 residues: CASSHGTSGSRPYEQYF. As DNA, the CDR3 is TGCGCCAGCAGCCATGGGACTAGCGGGAGCAGGCCCTACGAGCAGTACTTC. Full variable domain (remainder filled in from reference TRBV5-1 and TRBJ2-7): KAGVTQTPRYLIKTRGQQVTLSCSPISGHRSVSWYQQTPGQGLQFLFEYFSETQRNKGNFPGRFSGRQFSNSRSEMNVSTLELGDSALYLCASSHGTSGSRPYEQYFGPGTRLTVT.

The chain joins TRBV27 to TRBJ2-1; D possibly corresponds to TRBD2 (7 bases). This CDR3 region has 15 residues. The V and J ends lost 8 bases and 5 bases respectively, with 19 bases between them. Germline lookup yields CDR1 MNHEY and CDR2 SMNVEV (reference sequence). The CDR3 is CASALRGGQHNEQFF. The CDR3 coding sequence is TGTGCCAGCGCCTTAAGGGGGGGCCAGCACAATGAGCAGTTCTTC.

This chain joins TRBV19 and TRBJ1-1; 7 positions match TRBD1. The CDR3 spans 16 residues. V trimming: 6 bases; J trimming: 0 bases; junction bases outside the gene matches: 10. Germline lookup yields CDR1 LNHDA and CDR2 SQIVND (reference sequence). CDR3 sequence: CASRNRGLHLNTEAFF. CDR3 DNA: TGTGCCAGTAGAAACAGGGGACTCCATCTGAACACTGAAGCTTTCTTT.